This TCR beta chain was identified in a study of beta chain features in type 1 diabetes. Study background: Patients shared similar age, gender and cell yields with healthy donors. Fewer than 140,000,000 sorted cells were examined across all samples.

This clone was found a few times. The sequenced template was cDNA made from the entire isolated RNA. The data were produced by immunoSEQ multiplex PCR, yet TCRdb's version contains in-frame clones alone and is incomplete. The sample consists of around 250,000 clones, 13% to 15% of them appearing once. The CDR3 has 16 residues. Germline V gene sequence: CDR1 LNHDA, CDR2 SQIVND (reference sequence). V lost 6 bases and J 1 base, leaving 18 bases between the germline ends. Averaging about 120 mL, one heparinised blood draw was given by each donor. Sample: naive CD4+ T cells from blood. The receptor was derived from a woman aged 40 to 49 in good health. This sequence joins TRBV19 and TRBJ2-5; possible D gene TRBD2, 5 bases. This chain's CDR3 is CASRPRLLGSQETQYF. CDR3 sequence (DNA): TGTGCCAGTAGACCTAGACTACTGGGGTCCCAAGAGACCCAGTACTTC.